The source of this T cell receptor beta chain is a study of T cells after yellow fever vaccination. TCRdb itself ran the 5' RACE reads through MiXCR, one entry per CDR3 protein. The sample has some 200,000 distinct CDR3 sequences, 3% to 3.5% seen once. The V and J ends lost 7 bases and 4 bases, in that order; junction bases with no gene match: 6. The CDR3 extends over 14 amino acids. Germline V CDR1 and CDR2: SGHDT, YYEEEE. Ten or more counts support this clonotype. This receptor was identified in a man aged 18-30 years who received the YFV17D yellow fever vaccine. The specimen was CD4+ T cells sorted from PBMCs, collected 10 days after the yellow fever booster vaccination. The chain joins TRBV5-6 to TRBJ1-3; 9 bases align to TRBD1. CDR3 region: CASRGTGMGNTIYF. The CDR3 DNA reads TGTGCCAGCCGAGGGACAGGGATGGGAAACACCATATATTTT.